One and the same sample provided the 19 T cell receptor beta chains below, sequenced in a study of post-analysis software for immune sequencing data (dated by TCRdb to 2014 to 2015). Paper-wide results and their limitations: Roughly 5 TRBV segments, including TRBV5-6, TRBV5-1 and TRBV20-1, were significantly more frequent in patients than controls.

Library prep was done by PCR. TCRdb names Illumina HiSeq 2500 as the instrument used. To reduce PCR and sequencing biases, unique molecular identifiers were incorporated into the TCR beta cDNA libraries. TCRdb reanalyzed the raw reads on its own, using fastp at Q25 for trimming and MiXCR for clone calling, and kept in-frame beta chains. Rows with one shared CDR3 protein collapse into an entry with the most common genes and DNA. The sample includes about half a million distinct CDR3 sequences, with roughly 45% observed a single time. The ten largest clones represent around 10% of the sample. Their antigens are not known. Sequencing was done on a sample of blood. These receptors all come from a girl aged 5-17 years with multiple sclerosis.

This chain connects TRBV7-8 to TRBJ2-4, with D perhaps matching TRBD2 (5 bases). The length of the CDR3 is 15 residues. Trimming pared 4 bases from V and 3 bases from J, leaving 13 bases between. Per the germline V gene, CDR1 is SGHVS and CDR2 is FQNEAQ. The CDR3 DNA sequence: TGTGCCAGCAGCTCGGCGCGGGTAGTCAAAAACATTCAGTACTTC. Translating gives CASSSARVVKNIQYF. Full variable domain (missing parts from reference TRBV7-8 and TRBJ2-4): GAGVSQSPRYKVAKRGQDVALRCDPISGHVSLFWYQQALGQGPEFLTYFQNEAQLDKSGLPSDRFFAERPEGSVSTLKIQRTQQEDSAVYLCASSSARVVKNIQYFGAGTRLSVL.

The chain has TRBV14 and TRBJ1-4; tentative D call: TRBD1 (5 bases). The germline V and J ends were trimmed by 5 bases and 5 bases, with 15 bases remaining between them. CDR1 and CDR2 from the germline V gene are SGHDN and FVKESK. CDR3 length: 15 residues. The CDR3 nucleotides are TGTGCCAGCAGCTCAGCGGCAGGGTTGAATGAAAAACTGTTTTTT. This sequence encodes CASSSAAGLNEKLFF.

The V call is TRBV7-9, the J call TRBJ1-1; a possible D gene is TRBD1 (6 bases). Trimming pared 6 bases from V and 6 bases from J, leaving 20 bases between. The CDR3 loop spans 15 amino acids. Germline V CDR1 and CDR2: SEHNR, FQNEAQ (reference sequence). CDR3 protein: CASSPTRTEVAEAFF. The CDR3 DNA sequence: TGTGCCAGCAGTCCGACCCGGACAGAGGTCGCTGAAGCTTTCTTT.

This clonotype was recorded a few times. The CDR3, as DNA: TGTGCCAGCAGCCCAAGGACAGATAGCAATCAGCCCCAGCATTTT. This translates into CASSPRTDSNQPQHF. The chain combines TRBV7-8 with TRBJ1-5; a weak D match, TRBD1 (6 bases). Germline V lookup: CDR1 SGHVS, CDR2 FQNEAQ. This CDR3 has 15 amino acids. Trimming stripped 5 bases from V and 0 bases from J, with 11 bases between.

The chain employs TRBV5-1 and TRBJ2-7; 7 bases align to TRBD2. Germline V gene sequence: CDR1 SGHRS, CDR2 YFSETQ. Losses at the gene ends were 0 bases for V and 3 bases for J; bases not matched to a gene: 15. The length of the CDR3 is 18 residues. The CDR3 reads CASSLGRPRGGGFYEQYF. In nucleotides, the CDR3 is TGCGCCAGCAGCTTGGGCAGGCCTCGCGGGGGAGGATTCTACGAGCAGTACTTC.

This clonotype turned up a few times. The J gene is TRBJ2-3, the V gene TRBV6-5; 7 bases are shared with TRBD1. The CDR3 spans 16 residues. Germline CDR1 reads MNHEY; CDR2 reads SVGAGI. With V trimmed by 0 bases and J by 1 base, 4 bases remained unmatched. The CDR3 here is CASSYSFTGGTDTQYF. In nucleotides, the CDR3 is TGTGCCAGCAGTTACTCGTTTACAGGGGGCACAGATACGCAGTATTTT.

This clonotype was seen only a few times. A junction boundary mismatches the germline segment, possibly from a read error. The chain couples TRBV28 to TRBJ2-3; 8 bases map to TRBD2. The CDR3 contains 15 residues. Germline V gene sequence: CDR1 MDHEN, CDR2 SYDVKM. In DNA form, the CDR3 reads TGTGCCGGCAGCTCTAGCGGGCGGGAAGCAGATACGCAGTATTTT. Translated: CAGSSSGREADTQYF.

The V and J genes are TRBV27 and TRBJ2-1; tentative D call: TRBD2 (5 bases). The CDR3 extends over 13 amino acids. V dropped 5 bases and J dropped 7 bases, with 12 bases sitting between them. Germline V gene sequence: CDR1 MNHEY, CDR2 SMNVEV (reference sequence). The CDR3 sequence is CASSPREGNEQFF. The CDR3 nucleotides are TGTGCCAGCAGTCCGCGAGAGGGAAATGAGCAGTTCTTC.

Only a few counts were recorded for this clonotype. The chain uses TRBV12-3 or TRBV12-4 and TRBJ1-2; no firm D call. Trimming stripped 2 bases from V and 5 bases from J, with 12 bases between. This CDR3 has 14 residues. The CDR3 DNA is TGTGCCAGCAGTTTAAGGCGGGGATTATATGGCTACACCTTC. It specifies CASSLRRGLYGYTF.

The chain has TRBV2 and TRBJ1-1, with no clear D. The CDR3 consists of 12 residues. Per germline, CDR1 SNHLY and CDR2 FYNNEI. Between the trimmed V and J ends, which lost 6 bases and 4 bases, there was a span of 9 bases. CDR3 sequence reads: CASRASGTEAFF. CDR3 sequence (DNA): TGTGCCAGCAGGGCGAGTGGCACTGAAGCTTTCTTT. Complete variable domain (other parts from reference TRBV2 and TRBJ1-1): EPEVTQTPSHQVTQMGQEVILRCVPISNHLYFYWYRQILGQKVEFLVSFYNNEISEKSEIFDDQFSVERPDGSNFTLKIRSTKLEDSAMYFCASRASGTEAFFGQGTRLTVV.

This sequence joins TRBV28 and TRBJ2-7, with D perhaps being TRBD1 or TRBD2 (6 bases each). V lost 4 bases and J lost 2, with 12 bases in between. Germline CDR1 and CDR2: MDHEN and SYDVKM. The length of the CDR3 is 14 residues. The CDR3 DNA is TGTGCCAGCAGTTCCGATAGGGGGGCCTACGAGCAGTACTTC. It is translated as CASSSDRGAYEQYF.

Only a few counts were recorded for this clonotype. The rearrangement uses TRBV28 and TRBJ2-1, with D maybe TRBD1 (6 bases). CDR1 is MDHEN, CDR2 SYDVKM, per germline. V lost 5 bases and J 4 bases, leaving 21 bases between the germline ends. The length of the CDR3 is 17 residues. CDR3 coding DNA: TGTGCCAGCAGTCGGGTTCCGGCAGGGGCCGTATACAATGAGCAGTTCTTC. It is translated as CASSRVPAGAVYNEQFF. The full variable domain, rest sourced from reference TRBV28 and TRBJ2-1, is DVKVTQSSRYLVKRTGEKVFLECVQDMDHENMFWYRQDPGLGLRLIYFSYDVKMKEKGDIPEGYSVSREKKERFSLILESASTNQTSMYLCASSRVPAGAVYNEQFFGPGTRLTVL.

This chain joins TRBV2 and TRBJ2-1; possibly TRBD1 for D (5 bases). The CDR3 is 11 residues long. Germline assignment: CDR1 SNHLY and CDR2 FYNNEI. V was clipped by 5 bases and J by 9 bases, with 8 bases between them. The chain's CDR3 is CASSTRAEQFF. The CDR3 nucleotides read TGTGCCAGCAGTACCAGGGCTGAGCAGTTCTTC.

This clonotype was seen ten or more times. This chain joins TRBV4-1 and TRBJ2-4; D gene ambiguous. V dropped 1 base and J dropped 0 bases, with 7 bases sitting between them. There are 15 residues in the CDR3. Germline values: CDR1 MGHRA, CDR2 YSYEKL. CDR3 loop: CASSQGRLAKNIQYF. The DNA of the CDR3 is TGCGCCAGCAGCCAAGGGCGATTAGCCAAAAACATTCAGTACTTC.

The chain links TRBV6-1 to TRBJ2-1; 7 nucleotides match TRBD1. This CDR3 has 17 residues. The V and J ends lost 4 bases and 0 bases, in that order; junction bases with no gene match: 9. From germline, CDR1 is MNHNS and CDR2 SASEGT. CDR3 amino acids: CASSGISTGSSYNEQFF. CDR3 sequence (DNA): TGTGCCAGCAGTGGAATTTCGACAGGGAGCTCCTACAATGAGCAGTTCTTC.

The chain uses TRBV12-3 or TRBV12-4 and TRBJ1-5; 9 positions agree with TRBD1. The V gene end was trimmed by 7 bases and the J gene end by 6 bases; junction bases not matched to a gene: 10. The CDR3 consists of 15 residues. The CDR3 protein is CASNPNRGPGQPQHF. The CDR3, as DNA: TGTGCCAGCAACCCAAACAGGGGGCCAGGTCAGCCCCAGCATTTT.

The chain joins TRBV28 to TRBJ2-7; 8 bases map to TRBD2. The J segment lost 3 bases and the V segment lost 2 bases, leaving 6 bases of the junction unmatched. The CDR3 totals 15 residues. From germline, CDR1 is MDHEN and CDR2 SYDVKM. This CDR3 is CASSLERERGYEQYF. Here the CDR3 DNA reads TGTGCCAGCAGTTTAGAGCGGGAGAGGGGCTACGAGCAGTACTTC. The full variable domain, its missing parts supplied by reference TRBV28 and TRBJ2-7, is DVKVTQSSRYLVKRTGEKVFLECVQDMDHENMFWYRQDPGLGLRLIYFSYDVKMKEKGDIPEGYSVSREKKERFSLILESASTNQTSMYLCASSLERERGYEQYFGPGTRLTVT.

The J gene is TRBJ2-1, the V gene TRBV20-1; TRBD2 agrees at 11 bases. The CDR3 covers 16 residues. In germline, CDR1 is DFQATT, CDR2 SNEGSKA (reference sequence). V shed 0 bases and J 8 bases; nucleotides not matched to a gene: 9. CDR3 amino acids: CSARDPTSGSFDEQFF. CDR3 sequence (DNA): TGCAGTGCTAGAGATCCTACTAGCGGGAGTTTTGATGAGCAGTTCTTC.

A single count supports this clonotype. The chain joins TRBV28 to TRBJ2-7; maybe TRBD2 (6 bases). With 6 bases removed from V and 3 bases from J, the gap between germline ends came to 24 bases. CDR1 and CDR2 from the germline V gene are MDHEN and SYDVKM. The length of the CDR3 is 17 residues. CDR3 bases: TGTGCCAGCAGACGCCGTAGGCGGGATCGCCCGAACTACGAGCAGTACTTC. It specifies CASRRRRRDRPNYEQYF.